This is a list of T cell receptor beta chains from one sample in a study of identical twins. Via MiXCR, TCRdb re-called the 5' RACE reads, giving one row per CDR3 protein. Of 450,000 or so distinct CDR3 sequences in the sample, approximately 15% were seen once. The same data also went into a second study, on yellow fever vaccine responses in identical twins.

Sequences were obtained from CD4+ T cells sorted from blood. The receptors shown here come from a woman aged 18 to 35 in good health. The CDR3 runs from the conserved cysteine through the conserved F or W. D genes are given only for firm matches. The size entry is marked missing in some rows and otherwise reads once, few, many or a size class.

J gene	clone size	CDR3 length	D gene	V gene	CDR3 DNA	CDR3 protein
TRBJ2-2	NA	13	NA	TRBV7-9	TGTGCCAGCAGCATATTGATGGGCGGGGAGCTGTTTTTT	CASSILMGGELFF
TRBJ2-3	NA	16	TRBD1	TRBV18	TGTGCCAGCTCACCGTCACAGGGGGCGAGATCAGATACGCAGTATTTT	CASSPSQGARSDTQYF
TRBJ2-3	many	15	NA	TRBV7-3	TGTGCCAGCAGCTTAGTCGGATCCAGCACAGATACGCAGTATTTT	CASSLVGSSTDTQYF
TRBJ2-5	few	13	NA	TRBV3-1	TGTGCCAGCAGCCACTCCGACCCCGGGACCCAGTACTTC	CASSHSDPGTQYF
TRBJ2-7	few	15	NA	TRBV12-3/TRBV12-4	TGTGCCAGCAGTTTAGCCAGGGTGGACGTAAAAGAGCAGTACTTC	CASSLARVDVKEQYF
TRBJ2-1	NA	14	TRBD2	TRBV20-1	TGCAGTGCTAGATCAGCGGGAGGGCCCGGGGAGCAGTTCTTC	CSARSAGGPGEQFF
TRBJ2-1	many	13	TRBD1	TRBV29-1	TGCAGTGCAAACAGGGGGGACTACAATGAGCAGTTCTTC	CSANRGDYNEQFF
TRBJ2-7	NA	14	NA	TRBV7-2	TGTGCCAGCAGCTTATCGGGGGATTCCTACGAGCAGTACTTC	CASSLSGDSYEQYF
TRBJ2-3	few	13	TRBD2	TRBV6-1	TGTGCCAGCAGGAGAGCGGGGATAGATACGCAGTATTTT	CASRRAGIDTQYF
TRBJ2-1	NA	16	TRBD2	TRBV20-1	TGCAGTGCTAGAGACTCTAGCGGGAGAGTCTACAATGAGCAGTTCTTC	CSARDSSGRVYNEQFF
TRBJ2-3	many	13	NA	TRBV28	TGTGCCAGCAGGGAACAGGGCACAGATACGCAGTATTTT	CASREQGTDTQYF
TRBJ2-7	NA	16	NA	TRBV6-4	TGTGCCAGCAGTGACTCGCCTCTATGGGGCACCTACGAGCAGTACTTC	CASSDSPLWGTYEQYF
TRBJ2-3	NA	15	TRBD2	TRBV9	TGTGCCAGCAGCGTACGGGGGGACCTCACAGATACGCAGTATTTT	CASSVRGDLTDTQYF
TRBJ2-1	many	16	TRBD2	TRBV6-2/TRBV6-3	TGTGCCAGCAGTTCCACTAGGGGAGGGTCCTACCGTGAGCAGTTCTTC	CASSSTRGGSYREQFF
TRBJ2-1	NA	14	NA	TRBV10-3	TGTGCCATCAGTCAGCCAGAGGTCCACAATGAGCAGTTCTTC	CAISQPEVHNEQFF
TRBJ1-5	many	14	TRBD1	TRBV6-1	TGTGCCAGCAGCGGGGACAGAAACAATCAGCCCCAGCATTTT	CASSGDRNNQPQHF
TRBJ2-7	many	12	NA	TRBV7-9	TGTGCCAGCAGCTTAGTAAACGAGAAGCAGTACTTC	CASSLVNEKQYF
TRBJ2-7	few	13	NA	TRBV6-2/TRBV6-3	TGTGCCAGCAGTCACTCGGGGGCCTACGAGCAGTACTTC	CASSHSGAYEQYF
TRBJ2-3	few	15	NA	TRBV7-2	TGTGCCAGCAGCCCACCAGCGGGTTTAGCAGATACGCAGTATTTT	CASSPPAGLADTQYF
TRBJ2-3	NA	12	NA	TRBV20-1	TGCAGTGCTAGGAGCGCCACAGACACGCAGTATTTT	CSARSATDTQYF
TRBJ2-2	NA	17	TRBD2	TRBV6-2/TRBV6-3	TGTGCCAGCAGCATACCTGCTAGCGGGAGGAACACCGGGGAGCTGTTTTTT	CASSIPASGRNTGELFF
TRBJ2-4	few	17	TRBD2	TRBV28	TGTGCCAGCAGTCCGGGACTAGCGGTGCTAGCCAAAAACATTCAGTACTTC	CASSPGLAVLAKNIQYF
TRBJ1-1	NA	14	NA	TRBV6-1	TGTGCCAGCAGACTGGACGGGGGAGTATATGAAGCTTTCTTT	CASRLDGGVYEAFF
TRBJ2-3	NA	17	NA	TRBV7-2	TGTGCCAGCAGCCTCTTGCGGGACTCCGAAAGCACAGATACGCAGTATTTT	CASSLLRDSESTDTQYF
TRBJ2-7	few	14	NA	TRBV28	TGTGCCAGCAATGAGGGACGCTTGGACTACGAGCAGTACTTC	CASNEGRLDYEQYF
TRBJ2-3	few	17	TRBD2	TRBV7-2	TGTGCCAGCAGCCCCCGGGTAGCGGGGTTGCTTGGGGATACGCAGTATTTT	CASSPRVAGLLGDTQYF
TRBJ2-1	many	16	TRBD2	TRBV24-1	TGTGCCACCAGTGATCTACTAGCGGGAGGGTACAATGAGCAGTTCTTC	CATSDLLAGGYNEQFF
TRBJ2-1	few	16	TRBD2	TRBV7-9	TGTGCCAGCAGCTCGATCTCCCAGCGGGAGGTAAATGAGCAGTTCTTC	CASSSISQREVNEQFF